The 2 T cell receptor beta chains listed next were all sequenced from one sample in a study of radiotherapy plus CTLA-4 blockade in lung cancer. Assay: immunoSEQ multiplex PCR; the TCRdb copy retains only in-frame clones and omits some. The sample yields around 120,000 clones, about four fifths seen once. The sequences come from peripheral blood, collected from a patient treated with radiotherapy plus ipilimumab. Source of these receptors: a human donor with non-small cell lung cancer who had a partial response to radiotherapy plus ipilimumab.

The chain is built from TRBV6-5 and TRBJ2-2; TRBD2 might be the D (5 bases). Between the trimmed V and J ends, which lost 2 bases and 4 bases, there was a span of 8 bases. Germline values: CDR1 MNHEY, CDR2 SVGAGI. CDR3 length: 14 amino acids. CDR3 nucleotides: TGTGCCAGCAGTTACGGAGGATTCACCGGGGAGCTGTTTTTT. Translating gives CASSYGGFTGELFF.

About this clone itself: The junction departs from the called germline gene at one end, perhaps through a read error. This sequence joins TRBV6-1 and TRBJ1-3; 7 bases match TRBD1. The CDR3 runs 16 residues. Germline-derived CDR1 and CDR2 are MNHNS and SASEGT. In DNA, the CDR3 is TGTGCCAGCAGAGAAGGACAGGCCTCATCGGGAAACACCATATATTTT. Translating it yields CASREGQASSGNTIYF.